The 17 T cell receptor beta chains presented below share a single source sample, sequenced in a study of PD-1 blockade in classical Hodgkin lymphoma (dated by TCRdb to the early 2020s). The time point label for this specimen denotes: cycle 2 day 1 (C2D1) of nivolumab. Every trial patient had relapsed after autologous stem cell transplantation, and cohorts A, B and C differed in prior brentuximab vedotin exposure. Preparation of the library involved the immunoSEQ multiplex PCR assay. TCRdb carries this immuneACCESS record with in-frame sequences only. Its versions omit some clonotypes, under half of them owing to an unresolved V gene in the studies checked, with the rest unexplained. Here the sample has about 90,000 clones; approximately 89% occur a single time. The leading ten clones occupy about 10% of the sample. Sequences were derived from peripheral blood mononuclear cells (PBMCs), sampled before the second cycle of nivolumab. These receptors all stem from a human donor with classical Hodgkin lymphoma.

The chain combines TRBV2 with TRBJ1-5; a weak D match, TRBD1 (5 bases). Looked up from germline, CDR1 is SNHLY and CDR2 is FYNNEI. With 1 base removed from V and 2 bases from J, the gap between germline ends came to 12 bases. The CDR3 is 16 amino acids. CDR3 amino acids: CASSEVGDLGNQPQHF. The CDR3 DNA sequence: TGTGCCAGCAGTGAAGTAGGGGATTTGGGCAATCAGCCCCAGCATTTT. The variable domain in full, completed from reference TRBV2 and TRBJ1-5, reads EPEVTQTPSHQVTQMGQEVILRCVPISNHLYFYWYRQILGQKVEFLVSFYNNEISEKSEIFDDQFSVERPDGSNFTLKIRSTKLEDSAMYFCASSEVGDLGNQPQHFGDGTRLSIL.

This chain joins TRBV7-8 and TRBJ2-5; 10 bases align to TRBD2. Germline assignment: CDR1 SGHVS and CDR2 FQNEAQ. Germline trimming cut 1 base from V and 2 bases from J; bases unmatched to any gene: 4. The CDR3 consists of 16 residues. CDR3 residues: CASSLGSGGAQETQYF. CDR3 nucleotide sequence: TGTGCCAGCAGCTTAGGCAGCGGGGGGGCGCAAGAGACCCAGTACTTC.

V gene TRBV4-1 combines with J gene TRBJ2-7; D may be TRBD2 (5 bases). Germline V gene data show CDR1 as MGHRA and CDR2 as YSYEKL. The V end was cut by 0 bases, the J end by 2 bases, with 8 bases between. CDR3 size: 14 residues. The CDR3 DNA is TGCGCCAGCAGCCAAGACAGGACTGCCTACGAGCAGTACTTC. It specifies CASSQDRTAYEQYF.

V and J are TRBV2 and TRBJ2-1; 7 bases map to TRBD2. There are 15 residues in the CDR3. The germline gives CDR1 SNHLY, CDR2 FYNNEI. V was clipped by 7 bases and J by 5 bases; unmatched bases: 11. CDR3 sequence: CASTKRGSGNNEQFF. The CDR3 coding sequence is TGTGCCAGCACCAAGCGGGGTTCAGGTAACAATGAGCAGTTCTTC.

CDR3 in amino acids: CAIRMKENTEAFF. The CDR3 bases are TGTGCCATCAGAATGAAAGAGAACACTGAAGCTTTCTTT. The chain combines TRBV10-3 with TRBJ1-1; no definite D call. The V end was cut by 6 bases, the J end by 1 base, with 9 bases between. The CDR3 contains 13 residues. The germline V gene encodes CDR1 ENHRY and CDR2 SYGVKD.

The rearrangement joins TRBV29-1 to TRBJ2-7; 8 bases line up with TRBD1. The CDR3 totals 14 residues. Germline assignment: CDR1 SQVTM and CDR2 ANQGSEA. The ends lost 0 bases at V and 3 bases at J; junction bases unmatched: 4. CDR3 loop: CSVEDGTGGYEQYF. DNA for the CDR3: TGCAGCGTTGAAGATGGGACAGGCGGCTACGAGCAGTACTTC.

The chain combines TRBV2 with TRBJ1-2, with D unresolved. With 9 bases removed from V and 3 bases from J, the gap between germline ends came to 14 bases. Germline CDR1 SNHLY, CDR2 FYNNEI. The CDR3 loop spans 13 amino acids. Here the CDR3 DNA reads TGTGCCAGTTGGACTGATGAATACTATGGCTACACCTTC. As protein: CASWTDEYYGYTF.

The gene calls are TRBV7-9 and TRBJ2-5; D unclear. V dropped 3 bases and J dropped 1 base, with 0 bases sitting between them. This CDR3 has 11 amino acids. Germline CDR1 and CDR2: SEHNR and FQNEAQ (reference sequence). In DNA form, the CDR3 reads TGTGCCAGCAGCTTCCAAGAGACCCAGTACTTC. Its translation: CASSFQETQYF.

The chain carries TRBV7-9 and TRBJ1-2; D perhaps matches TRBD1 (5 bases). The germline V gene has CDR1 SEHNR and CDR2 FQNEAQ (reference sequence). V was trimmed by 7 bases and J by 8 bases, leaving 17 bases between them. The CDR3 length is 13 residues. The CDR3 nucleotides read TGTGCCAGCACCCCGGGGCAGTTTCAGGGCTACACCTTC. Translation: CASTPGQFQGYTF.

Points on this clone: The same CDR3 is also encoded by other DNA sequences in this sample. CDR3 in amino acids: CASSLGSSYEQYF. As DNA, the CDR3 is TGCGCCAGCAGCTTGGGCAGTTCCTACGAGCAGTACTTC. The rearrangement links TRBV5-1 to TRBJ2-7, with D hard to call. V lost 0 bases to trimming and J lost 1 base, with 5 bases between them. Germline loops: CDR1 SGHRS, CDR2 YFSETQ. The CDR3 covers 13 residues.

CDR3 residues: CASSDGRHQETQYF. The CDR3 DNA is TGTGCCAGCAGTGACGGCAGGCACCAAGAGACCCAGTACTTC. The genes are TRBV2 and TRBJ2-5; D gene ambiguous. The CDR3 spans 14 residues. Between the trimmed V and J ends, which lost 3 bases and 0 bases, there was a span of 8 bases. The germline gives CDR1 SNHLY, CDR2 FYNNEI.

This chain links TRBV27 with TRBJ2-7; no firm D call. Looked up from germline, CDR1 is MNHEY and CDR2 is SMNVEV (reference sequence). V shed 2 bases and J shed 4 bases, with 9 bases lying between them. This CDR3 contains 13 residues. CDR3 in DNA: TGTGCCAGCAGTTTAGGGGAACAATACGAGCAGTACTTC. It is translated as CASSLGEQYEQYF.

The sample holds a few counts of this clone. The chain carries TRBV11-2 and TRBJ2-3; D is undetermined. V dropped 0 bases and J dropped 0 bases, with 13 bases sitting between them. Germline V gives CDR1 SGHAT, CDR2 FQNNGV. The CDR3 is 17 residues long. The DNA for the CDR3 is TGTGCCAGCAGCTTAGATCTAGGAGTATCTAGCACAGATACGCAGTATTTT. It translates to CASSLDLGVSSTDTQYF.

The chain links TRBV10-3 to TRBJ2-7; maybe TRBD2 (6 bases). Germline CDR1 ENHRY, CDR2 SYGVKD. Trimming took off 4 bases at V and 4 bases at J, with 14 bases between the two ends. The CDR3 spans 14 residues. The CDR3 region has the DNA TGTGCCATCAGTGCGACTAGAAATCTTTACGAGCAGTACTTC. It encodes CAISATRNLYEQYF.

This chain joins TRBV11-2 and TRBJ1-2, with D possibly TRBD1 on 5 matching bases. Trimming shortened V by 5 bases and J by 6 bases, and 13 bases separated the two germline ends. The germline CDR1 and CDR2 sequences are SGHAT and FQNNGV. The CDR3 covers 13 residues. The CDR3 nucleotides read TGTGCCAGCAGCACCTGGGACGGGCATGGCTACACCTTC. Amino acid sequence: CASSTWDGHGYTF.

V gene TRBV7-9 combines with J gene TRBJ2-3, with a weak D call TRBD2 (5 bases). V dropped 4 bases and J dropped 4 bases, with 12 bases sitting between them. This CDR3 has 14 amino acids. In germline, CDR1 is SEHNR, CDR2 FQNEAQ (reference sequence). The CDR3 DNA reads TGTGCCAGCAGCTGGAGCGGACTCGCAGATACGCAGTATTTT. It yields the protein CASSWSGLADTQYF.

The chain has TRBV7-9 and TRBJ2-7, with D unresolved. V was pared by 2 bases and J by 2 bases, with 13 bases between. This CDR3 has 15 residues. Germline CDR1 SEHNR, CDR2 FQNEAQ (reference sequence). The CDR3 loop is CASSLYGPGPYEQYF. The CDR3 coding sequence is TGTGCCAGCAGCTTATATGGCCCGGGCCCCTACGAGCAGTACTTC.